Below, 27 T cell receptor beta chains from the same sample are listed, as sequenced in a study of cytomegalovirus exposure and HLA in healthy donors. The study ran its PCR with 60 Vbeta and 13 Jbeta primers. Generated by immunoSEQ multiplex PCR, the TCRdb table keeps only in-frame clones and is missing some. The sample includes 96,000 or so clones. The sequencing sample was made of PBMCs. These receptors came from a girl aged 5 to 17 in good health and CMV-seropositive.

CDR3 region: CASSPQTGTNYEQYF. The CDR3 coding sequence is TGTGCCAGCTCACCACAGACAGGTACTAACTACGAGCAGTACTTC. V gene TRBV18 combines with J gene TRBJ2-7, with a tentative D call TRBD1 (6 bases). Germline V gene lookup returns CDR1 KGHSH and CDR2 LQKENI. V lost 1 base and J lost 3, with 13 bases in between. The CDR3 consists of 15 residues.

The rearrangement joins TRBV30 to TRBJ2-5, with a possible D match to TRBD1 (7 bases). The CDR3 totals 15 residues. The V gene's germline CDR1 is GTSNPN and CDR2 SVGIG (reference sequence). V lost 0 bases and J 5 bases, leaving 16 bases between the germline ends. CDR3 region: CAWSVSGGLRETQYF. The CDR3 DNA follows: TGTGCCTGGAGTGTATCAGGGGGGCTCAGGGAGACCCAGTACTTC.

A note on this clone: This sample also contains other DNA sequences that code for the same CDR3. The chain recombines TRBV29-1 with TRBJ2-5; D ambiguous. The germline V gene encodes CDR1 SQVTM and CDR2 ANQGSEA. The CDR3 contains 12 residues. Trimming shortened V by 4 bases and J by 5 bases, and 11 bases separated the two germline ends. Written as DNA, the CDR3 is TGCAGCGTTGGCTTAGCTGGTGAGACCCAGTACTTC. The encoded protein is CSVGLAGETQYF.

This chain connects TRBV4-3 to TRBJ2-1; 7 bases agree with TRBD2. The CDR3 extends over 13 amino acids. The V and J ends lost 3 bases and 6 bases, in that order; junction bases with no gene match: 2. Germline V gives CDR1 LGHNA, CDR2 YSLEER. This CDR3 is CASSQGLPNEQFF. The CDR3 nucleotides are TGCGCCAGCAGCCAGGGACTACCCAATGAGCAGTTCTTC.

V gene TRBV9 combines with J gene TRBJ1-1; TRBD1 is a possible D gene (5 bases). Germline CDR1 SGDLS, CDR2 YYNGEE. V was pared by 0 bases and J by 6 bases, with 9 bases between. The CDR3 is made up of 13 amino acids. The CDR3 region has the DNA TGTGCCAGCAGCGTAGTACAGGTAGCTGAAGCTTTCTTT. Amino acid sequence: CASSVVQVAEAFF. Filled out from reference TRBV9 and TRBJ1-1, the complete variable domain reads DSGVTQTPKHLITATGQRVTLRCSPRSGDLSVYWYQQSLDQGLQFLIQYYNGEERAKGNILERFSAQQFPDLHSELNLSSLELGDSALYFCASSVVQVAEAFFGQGTRLTVV.

J is TRBJ1-6 and V is TRBV15, with 9 bases aligning to TRBD1. Per the germline V gene, CDR1 is LNHNV and CDR2 is YYDKDF (reference sequence). The CDR3 extends over 15 amino acids. V was pared by 1 base and J by 10 bases, with 5 bases of the junction left unmatched. The CDR3 region has the DNA TGTGCCACCAGCAGAGCGGGACAGGGAAACTCACCCCTCCACTTT. It translates to CATSRAGQGNSPLHF.

This chain's CDR3 is CASSLQTALNEQFF. The CDR3 coding sequence is TGTGCCAGCAGCCTCCAGACAGCCCTCAATGAGCAGTTCTTC. The V gene is TRBV9, the J gene TRBJ2-1; maybe TRBD1 (5 bases). The CDR3 is made up of 14 amino acids. V lost 4 bases and J 6 bases, leaving 14 bases between the germline ends. CDR1 SGDLS and CDR2 YYNGEE come from the germline V gene.

The chain uses TRBV29-1 and TRBJ1-1; no reliable D call. Germline V CDR1 and CDR2: SQVTM, ANQGSEA. The CDR3 sequence is 9 residues long. The ends were cut back, 4 bases at V and 6 bases at J, with 3 bases in the middle. The CDR3 loop reads CSVASEAFF. The DNA of the CDR3 is TGCAGCGTTGCTTCTGAAGCTTTCTTT.

The rearrangement uses TRBV7-3 and TRBJ2-3; 8 nucleotides line up with TRBD2. Germline trimming cut 9 bases from V and 4 bases from J; bases unmatched to any gene: 12. CDR1 and CDR2 from the germline V gene are SGHTA and FQGTGA. This CDR3 is 15 amino acids long. CDR3 nucleotide sequence: TGTGCCAGTCCGAATGCGGGGGGATCGGCAGATACGCAGTATTTT. It specifies CASPNAGGSADTQYF. Filled out from reference TRBV7-3 and TRBJ2-3, the complete variable domain reads GAGVSQTPSNKVTEKGKYVELRCDPISGHTALYWYRQSLGQGPEFLIYFQGTGAADDSGLPNDRFFAVRPEGSVSTLKIQRTERGDSAVYLCASPNAGGSADTQYFGPGTRLTVL.

The chain couples TRBV7-6 to TRBJ1-6, with TRBD1 identical over 8 bases. The length of the CDR3 is 15 residues. Losses at the gene ends were 5 bases for V and 7 bases for J; bases not matched to a gene: 7. Germline V CDR1 and CDR2: SGHVS, FNYEAQ. The CDR3 sequence: CASSRTGYGNSPLHF. CDR3 sequence (DNA): TGTGCCAGCAGCAGGACAGGGTATGGAAATTCACCCCTCCACTTT.

This chain uses TRBV18 with TRBJ2-2, with D possibly TRBD1 on 5 matching bases. Germline assignment: CDR1 KGHSH and CDR2 LQKENI. The CDR3 spans 16 residues. Trimming removed 4 bases at V and 6 bases at J, with 18 bases between. The DNA of the CDR3 is TGTGCCAGCTCACTTCTAGGCCAGGGAATCTCCGGGGAGCTGTTTTTT. Its translation is CASSLLGQGISGELFF. Looking up the rest from reference TRBV18 and TRBJ2-2 gives the full variable domain: NAGVMQNPRHLVRRRGQEARLRCSPMKGHSHVYWYRQLPEEGLKFMVYLQKENIIDESGMPKERFSAEFPKEGPSILRIQQVVRGDSAAYFCASSLLGQGISGELFFGEGSRLTVL.

The CDR3 spells CASSQAIAGAQTGELFF. The CDR3 DNA sequence: TGCGCCAGCAGCCAAGCTATAGCGGGGGCGCAAACCGGGGAGCTGTTTTTT. J is TRBJ2-2 and V is TRBV4-3; 9 nucleotides match TRBD2. Losses at the gene ends were 1 base for V and 5 bases for J; bases not matched to a gene: 8. The CDR3 has 17 residues. The germline CDR1 and CDR2 sequences are LGHNA and YSLEER.

The gene calls are TRBV6-5 and TRBJ1-1; D remains unclear. With 3 bases removed from V and 1 base from J, the gap between germline ends came to 9 bases. CDR3 length equals 14 residues. Germline CDR1 reads MNHEY; CDR2 reads SVGAGI. This chain's CDR3 is CASSYAAGNTEAFF. CDR3 DNA: TGTGCCAGCAGTTATGCCGCAGGGAACACTGAAGCTTTCTTT.

The J gene is TRBJ2-2, the V gene TRBV5-1; TRBD2 might be the D (5 bases). V lost 7 bases and J 7 bases, leaving 8 bases between the germline ends. The CDR3 covers 11 residues. The germline V gene has CDR1 SGHRS and CDR2 YFSETQ. CDR3 DNA sequence: TGCGCCAGCGGCCGGGACGGGGAGCTGTTTTTT. Translating gives CASGRDGELFF. Looking up the rest from reference TRBV5-1 and TRBJ2-2 gives the full variable domain: KAGVTQTPRYLIKTRGQQVTLSCSPISGHRSVSWYQQTPGQGLQFLFEYFSETQRNKGNFPGRFSGRQFSNSRSEMNVSTLELGDSALYLCASGRDGELFFGEGSRLTVL.

The V and J genes are TRBV6-5 and TRBJ1-2; the D is unclear. The CDR3 is 15 amino acids. Germline loops: CDR1 MNHEY, CDR2 SVGAGI. V was pared by 2 bases and J by 6 bases, with 16 bases between. The CDR3 DNA sequence: TGTGCCAGCAGTTACGCTCCGGCCGGAGTGAATGGCTACACCTTC. It specifies CASSYAPAGVNGYTF.

This chain's CDR3 is CASSDWRQPYEQYV. The DNA of the CDR3 is TGTGCCAGCAGTGATTGGCGGCAGCCCTACGAGCAGTACGTC. The chain links TRBV2 to TRBJ2-7; the D is unclear. The CDR3 is 14 amino acids. The germline CDR1 and CDR2 sequences are SNHLY and FYNNEI. V was trimmed by 3 bases and J by 2 bases, leaving 11 bases between them.

The V gene is TRBV19, the J gene TRBJ2-3, with D uncertain. Germline V gene sequence: CDR1 LNHDA, CDR2 SQIVND (reference sequence). The V and J ends lost 4 bases and 4 bases respectively, with 15 bases between them. The CDR3 loop spans 15 amino acids. The CDR3 loop is CASSTDHRRPDTQYF. The CDR3 DNA reads TGTGCCAGTAGTACCGACCACAGACGGCCAGATACGCAGTATTTT.

The chain uses TRBV7-9 and TRBJ2-1; the match to TRBD2 covers 7 bases. The CDR3 sequence is 16 residues long. V shed 5 bases, J shed 9 bases, and the junction held 16 bases outside the gene matches. Germline loops: CDR1 SEHNR, CDR2 FQNEAQ (reference sequence). Written as DNA, the CDR3 is TGTGCCAGCAGCCCCTACCGGGACTATTCGGTTAGTGAGCAGTTCTTC. Its translation: CASSPYRDYSVSEQFF.

The V call is TRBV5-6, the J call TRBJ2-3; D possibly corresponds to TRBD1 (6 bases). This CDR3 is 14 amino acids long. Trimming pared 4 bases from V and 7 bases from J, leaving 16 bases between. Germline V gives CDR1 SGHDT, CDR2 YYEEEE. In DNA form, the CDR3 reads TGTGCCAGCAGCAGAATCCGGGACACTTATACGCAGTATTTT. Translated, it gives CASSRIRDTYTQYF.

The CDR3 is CASRSGTTLRQSSYEQYV. Written as DNA, the CDR3 is TGTGCCAGTAGATCCGGTACCACATTAAGACAGAGCTCCTACGAGCAGTACGTC. This chain connects TRBV19 to TRBJ2-7; tentatively, D is TRBD1 (5 bases). The CDR3 consists of 18 residues. Deletions cut 6 bases from V and 0 bases from J, with 24 bases between. The germline gives CDR1 LNHDA, CDR2 SQIVND (reference sequence).

This rearrangement joins TRBV2 to TRBJ2-7; TRBD2 agrees at 10 bases. CDR1 SNHLY and CDR2 FYNNEI come from the germline V gene. There are 15 residues in the CDR3. V gave up 3 bases and J gave up 3 bases; unmatched junction bases: 5. The CDR3 DNA is TGTGCCAGCAGTGATAGCGGGGGGATTAGCTACGAGCAGTACTTC. Translation gives CASSDSGGISYEQYF.

V and J are TRBV9 and TRBJ1-4, with 7 positions matching TRBD1. The length of the CDR3 is 15 residues. Germline V gene data show CDR1 as SGDLS and CDR2 as YYNGEE. J gave up 7 bases and V 1 base, and 7 bases lay outside the gene matches. The CDR3 loop is CASSVRQGRTEKLFF. The CDR3 DNA sequence: TGTGCCAGCAGCGTAAGACAGGGCAGGACTGAAAAACTGTTTTTT.

V gene TRBV7-3 combines with J gene TRBJ2-3; no definite D call. The CDR3 extends over 15 amino acids. Germline V lookup: CDR1 SGHTA, CDR2 FQGTGA. Trimming stripped 0 bases from V and 2 bases from J, with 9 bases between. Here the CDR3 reads CASSLTPSSTDTQYF. As DNA, the CDR3 is TGTGCCAGCAGCTTAACCCCCTCTTCCACAGATACGCAGTATTTT.

The gene calls are TRBV19 and TRBJ1-2, with D perhaps TRBD1 (5 bases). CDR1 is LNHDA, CDR2 SQIVND, per germline (reference sequence). The V and J ends lost 6 bases and 2 bases respectively, with 16 bases between them. The CDR3 consists of 15 residues. CDR3 in DNA: TGTGCCAGTAGCCCCAGCGGGACGGCCAACTATGGCTACACCTTC. Translated, it gives CASSPSGTANYGYTF. The full variable domain, completed using reference TRBV19 and TRBJ1-2, is DGGITQSPKYLFRKEGQNVTLSCEQNLNHDAMYWYRQDPGQGLRLIYYSQIVNDFQKGDIAEGYSVSREKKESFPLTVTSAQKNPTAFYLCASSPSGTANYGYTFGSGTRLTVV.

The rearrangement links TRBV19 to TRBJ2-3; TRBD1 aligns across 7 bases. V was clipped by 9 bases and J by 0 bases; unmatched bases: 3. Germline-derived CDR1 and CDR2 are LNHDA and SQIVND (reference sequence). This CDR3 comprises 13 residues. The CDR3, as DNA: TGTGCCAGCGGGACAGCTAGCACAGATACGCAGTATTTT. This sequence encodes CASGTASTDTQYF.

The V gene is TRBV4-2, the J gene TRBJ2-7; tentative D call: TRBD2 (7 bases). The CDR3 sequence is 17 residues long. Germline V gene sequence: CDR1 LGHNA, CDR2 YNFKEQ. V lost 1 base and J lost 3, with 19 bases in between. CDR3 protein: CASSQVTGGGLLYEQYF. CDR3 nucleotides: TGTGCCAGCAGCCAAGTTACTGGGGGGGGCCTCCTCTACGAGCAGTACTTC.

V gene TRBV6-4 combines with J gene TRBJ1-5; no reliable D call. The CDR3 is 13 residues long. V shed 4 bases and J shed 0 bases, with 4 bases lying between them. Germline V gene sequence: CDR1 MRHNA, CDR2 SNTAGT. In DNA, the CDR3 is TGTGCCAGCAGTGCAAATAGCAATCAGCCCCAGCATTTT. Encoded protein: CASSANSNQPQHF.